The 26 T cell receptor beta chains listed next were all sequenced from one sample in a study of post-analysis software for immune sequencing data. Study-wide results and limits: Controls showed lower frequencies than patients for five TRBV segments, and TRBV5-6, TRBV5-1 and TRBV20-1 were among these.

Every TCR beta cDNA library bore unique molecular identifiers. TCRdb reprocessed the PCR reads with MiXCR, giving one entry per CDR3 protein. This sample has approximately 660,000 distinct CDR3 sequences; over 45% occur once, and the top ten carry around 10%. These receptors are not linked to any known antigen. The sample consisted of blood. These receptors all come from a girl aged 2 to 10 with multiple sclerosis.

The rearrangement uses TRBV5-1 and TRBJ2-1; D is unclear. This CDR3 is built from 16 residues. Germline CDR1 and CDR2: SGHRS and YFSETQ. Deletions cut 0 bases from V and 0 bases from J, with 10 bases between. The CDR3 nucleotides are TGCGCCAGCAGCTTGGGCAGCCTGGCCTCCTACAATGAGCAGTTCTTC. Its translation is CASSLGSLASYNEQFF.

The sample holds a few counts of this clonotype. The genes are TRBV12-3 or TRBV12-4 and TRBJ1-5, with D tentatively TRBD1 (6 bases). The CDR3 consists of 13 residues. Trimming cost V 9 bases and J 3 bases, with 12 bases left between them. As DNA, the CDR3 is TGTGCCAGTAGCAGGGGACCCAATCAGCCCCAGCATTTT. This sequence encodes CASSRGPNQPQHF.

The chain combines TRBV29-1 with TRBJ1-2, with D unclear. The length of the CDR3 is 11 residues. Germline values: CDR1 SQVTM, CDR2 ANQGSEA. V was shortened by 4 bases and J by 8 bases, with 11 bases between the two germline ends. CDR3 protein: CSVGGIQGYTF. The CDR3 DNA is TGCAGCGTTGGAGGGATCCAGGGCTACACCTTC. Together with reference TRBV29-1 and TRBJ1-2, the CDR3 gives the full variable domain: SAVISQKPSRDICQRGTSLTIQCQVDSQVTMMFWYRQQPGQSLTLIATANQGSEATYESGFVIDKFPISRPNLTFSTLTVSNMSPEDSSIYLCSVGGIQGYTFGSGTRLTVV.

This clonotype was counted a single time. The J gene is TRBJ2-1, the V gene TRBV9; D possibly corresponds to TRBD1 (6 bases). Germline V gene sequence: CDR1 SGDLS, CDR2 YYNGEE. Trimming removed 4 bases from V and 1 base from J, with 12 bases in between. The CDR3 is made up of 15 amino acids. CDR3 amino acids: CASSSGTLSYNEQFF. The CDR3, as DNA: TGTGCCAGCAGCTCCGGGACACTATCCTACAATGAGCAGTTCTTC.

The chain has TRBV7-8 and TRBJ2-5; TRBD1 is a possible D gene (5 bases). The better agreement between TRBJ2-7 and the DNA end casts doubt on the J call. The germline V gene has CDR1 SGHVS and CDR2 FQNEAQ. The CDR3 runs 14 residues. DNA of the CDR3: TGTGCCAGCAGCTACCCCAGGGAAGCCTACGAGCAGTACTTC. Its translation: CASSYPREAYEQYF.

This clonotype was counted only a few times. This chain uses TRBV7-2 with TRBJ1-2; 9 nucleotides line up with TRBD1. V gave up 5 bases and J gave up 3 bases; unmatched junction bases: 10. Germline values: CDR1 SGHTA, CDR2 FQGNSA. The CDR3 spans 16 residues. CDR3 DNA: TGTGCCAGCAGCCCACGGACCGGGACAGGGTACTATGGCTACACCTTC. Its protein product is CASSPRTGTGYYGYTF. The full variable domain, in which reference TRBV7-2 and TRBJ1-2 provide the parts outside the CDR3, is GAGVSQSPSNKVTEKGKDVELRCDPISGHTALYWYRQSLGQGLEFLIYFQGNSAPDKSGLPSDRFSAERTGGSVSTLTIQRTQQEDSAVYLCASSPRTGTGYYGYTFGSGTRLTVV.

This chain links TRBV10-3 with TRBJ2-7, with 8 positions matching TRBD1. Germline V lookup: CDR1 ENHRY, CDR2 SYGVKD. The CDR3 covers 14 residues. V was clipped by 3 bases and J by 2 bases; unmatched bases: 3. Here the CDR3 DNA reads TGTGCCATCAGTGACGTGGACAGGGCCTACGAGCAGTACTTC. The encoded protein is CAISDVDRAYEQYF.

The J gene is TRBJ1-5, the V gene TRBV20-1; D perhaps matches TRBD1 (6 bases). V dropped 2 bases and J dropped 2 bases, with 16 bases sitting between them. The CDR3 has 16 amino acids. Germline CDR1 and CDR2: DFQATT and SNEGSKA (reference sequence). The CDR3 sequence: CSARKGRGARNQPQHF. The CDR3 bases are TGCAGTGCTAGAAAGGGAAGGGGGGCGCGCAATCAGCCCCAGCATTTT.

V is TRBV7-2 and J is TRBJ2-3; 12 bases align to TRBD2. This CDR3 has 18 amino acids. Germline values: CDR1 SGHTA, CDR2 FQGNSA. V trimming: 4 bases; J trimming: 4 bases; junction bases outside the gene matches: 12. The CDR3, as DNA: TGTGCCAGCAGCTCACCTAGCGGGGGGGCGGTTTGGGCAGATACGCAGTATTTT. Amino acid sequence: CASSSPSGGAVWADTQYF.

This clonotype was picked up a small number of times. The chain links TRBV24-1 to TRBJ2-1; weak D call: TRBD2 (6 bases). The CDR3 runs 13 residues. Germline V gene data show CDR1 as KGHDR and CDR2 as SFDVKD. Trimming left V 7 bases short and J 10 bases short, with 16 bases between. In DNA form, the CDR3 reads TGTGCCACCAGGCCCCCGGCGGGAAGGGAGCAGTTCTTC. This codes for CATRPPAGREQFF.

The chain employs TRBV12-3 or TRBV12-4 and TRBJ2-5; maybe TRBD2 (6 bases). V was cut by 6 bases and J by 2 bases, with 16 bases left in between. The CDR3 runs to 15 residues. CDR3: CASSLRDLRQETQYF. The CDR3 nucleotides read TGTGCCAGCAGCCTGCGGGACCTTAGGCAAGAGACCCAGTACTTC.

The chain is built from TRBV20-1 and TRBJ2-7; no clear D gene. The CDR3 extends over 13 amino acids. Germline V gene data show CDR1 as DFQATT and CDR2 as SNEGSKA (reference sequence). The V and J ends lost 4 bases and 1 base respectively, with 11 bases between them. CDR3 residues: CSAKPGRSYEQYF. DNA of the CDR3: TGCAGTGCTAAGCCAGGACGGTCCTACGAGCAGTACTTC.

Worth noting for this clonotype: Mismatch with germline at one junction end may stem from a read error. V and J are TRBV5-1 and TRBJ2-5, with D uncertain. CDR1 is SGHRS, CDR2 YFSETQ, per germline. The CDR3 length is 11 residues. The CDR3 DNA is TGCGTCAGCAGCTCCCAAGAGACCCAGTACTTC. Translation gives CVSSSQETQYF.

The chain carries TRBV7-9 and TRBJ1-1; D possibly corresponds to TRBD1 (5 bases). The V gene lost 6 bases and the J gene lost 7 bases, with 21 bases spanning the gap. The length of the CDR3 is 15 residues. CDR1 SEHNR and CDR2 FQNEAQ come from the germline V gene (reference sequence). CDR3 sequence: CASRSTTSGTNEAFF. The CDR3, as DNA: TGTGCCAGCAGGTCTACCACCTCGGGGACGAATGAAGCTTTCTTT.

The chain carries TRBV20-1 and TRBJ2-1; a possible D gene is TRBD1 (6 bases). The CDR3 spans 15 residues. V dropped 0 bases and J dropped 2 bases, with 11 bases sitting between them. Germline CDR1 is DFQATT and CDR2 is SNEGSKA (reference sequence). The CDR3 here is CSARDRAGAYNEQFF. CDR3 DNA: TGCAGTGCTAGAGATCGGGCAGGGGCCTACAATGAGCAGTTCTTC.

The J gene is TRBJ2-3, the V gene TRBV12-3 or TRBV12-4, with TRBD2 as a possible D gene (5 bases). The CDR3 runs to 13 residues. V lost 4 bases, J lost 6 bases, and 11 bases lay in between. The CDR3 DNA reads TGTGCCAGCAGTTCATCTAGCTGGGATACGCAGTATTTT. It codes for CASSSSSWDTQYF.

The genes are TRBV2 and TRBJ2-7, with 15 bases aligning to TRBD2. The CDR3 extends over 15 amino acids. V lost 6 bases, J lost 3 bases, and 3 bases stayed unmatched. Germline assignment: CDR1 SNHLY and CDR2 FYNNEI. CDR3 in amino acids: CASRGTSGGSYEQYF. CDR3 nucleotide sequence: TGTGCCAGCAGAGGGACTAGCGGGGGGAGCTACGAGCAGTACTTC.

V and J are TRBV5-1 and TRBJ2-5; D uncertain. Trimming cost V 2 bases and J 11 bases, with 22 bases left between them. This CDR3 is built from 15 residues. Germline loops: CDR1 SGHRS, CDR2 YFSETQ. The CDR3 sequence: CASSFYQVPSKQQYF. CDR3 bases: TGCGCCAGCAGCTTTTATCAGGTCCCCTCTAAGCAGCAGTACTTC.

In its sample, this clonotype was seen a few times. The V and J genes are TRBV7-3 and TRBJ2-3; D perhaps matches TRBD1 (7 bases). Trimming took 3 bases from V and 3 from J, leaving 13 bases between them. The CDR3 has 15 residues. Germline CDR1 reads SGHTA; CDR2 reads FQGTGA. The CDR3: CASSFGGGLTDTQYF. In nucleotides, the CDR3 is TGTGCCAGCAGCTTCGGAGGGGGCTTAACAGATACGCAGTATTTT.

This clonotype occurred once. The V gene is TRBV20-1, the J gene TRBJ2-5, with D uncertain. Trimming took 5 bases from V and 1 from J, leaving 11 bases between them. From germline, CDR1 is DFQATT and CDR2 SNEGSKA (reference sequence). CDR3 length: 13 residues. The CDR3: CSALTPSQETQYF. The DNA for the CDR3 is TGCAGTGCTTTAACGCCCTCCCAAGAGACCCAGTACTTC.

The CDR3 region has the DNA TGTGCCAGCAGCTCCCTGACAGGCTCCACCGGGGAGCTGTTTTTT. This gives the protein CASSSLTGSTGELFF. This rearrangement joins TRBV7-2 to TRBJ2-2, with D tentatively TRBD1 (6 bases). Trimming took 4 bases from V and 4 from J, leaving 13 bases between them. This CDR3 spans 15 amino acids. Germline lookup yields CDR1 SGHTA and CDR2 FQGNSA. Together with reference TRBV7-2 and TRBJ2-2, the CDR3 gives the full variable domain: GAGVSQSPSNKVTEKGKDVELRCDPISGHTALYWYRQSLGQGLEFLIYFQGNSAPDKSGLPSDRFSAERTGGSVSTLTIQRTQQEDSAVYLCASSSLTGSTGELFFGEGSRLTVL.

This sequence joins TRBV27 and TRBJ1-2; maybe TRBD1 (5 bases). Between the trimmed V and J ends, which lost 6 bases and 0 bases, there was a span of 14 bases. The CDR3 has 15 residues. CDR1 is MNHEY and CDR2 is SMNVEV in the germline V gene (reference sequence). CDR3 protein: CASRPRQLANYGYTF. DNA of the CDR3: TGTGCCAGCAGGCCCAGACAGCTAGCTAACTATGGCTACACCTTC.

The gene calls are TRBV7-9 and TRBJ2-1; 11 nucleotides match TRBD2. The ends lost 4 bases at V and 4 bases at J; junction bases unmatched: 6. There are 16 residues in the CDR3. Per germline, CDR1 SEHNR and CDR2 FQNEAQ (reference sequence). The CDR3 region is CASSSKRTSGYNEQFF. CDR3 nucleotides: TGTGCCAGCAGCTCCAAAAGGACTAGCGGGTACAATGAGCAGTTCTTC. Together with reference TRBV7-9 and TRBJ2-1, the CDR3 gives the full variable domain: DTGVSQNPRHKITKRGQNVTFRCDPISEHNRLYWYRQTLGQGPEFLTYFQNEAQLEKSRLLSDRFSAERPKGSFSTLEIQRTEQGDSAMYLCASSSKRTSGYNEQFFGPGTRLTVL.

The chain is built from TRBV10-3 and TRBJ2-1, with TRBD2 identical over 9 bases. The CDR3 is 14 residues long. J was trimmed by 4 bases and V by 5 bases; bases with no gene match: 3. Germline V gene sequence: CDR1 ENHRY, CDR2 SYGVKD. The DNA of the CDR3 is TGTGCCATCAGTCCGGGACTAGCTTACAATGAGCAGTTCTTC. This codes for CAISPGLAYNEQFF.

This chain links TRBV7-2 with TRBJ1-2; TRBD1 matches 7 bases. From germline, CDR1 is SGHTA and CDR2 FQGNSA. J gave up 1 base and V 8 bases, and 4 bases lay outside the gene matches. The CDR3 covers 13 residues. The CDR3 is CASGTADNYGYTF. CDR3 DNA sequence: TGTGCCAGCGGGACAGCGGATAACTATGGCTACACCTTC. Complete variable domain (other parts from reference TRBV7-2 and TRBJ1-2): GAGVSQSPSNKVTEKGKDVELRCDPISGHTALYWYRQSLGQGLEFLIYFQGNSAPDKSGLPSDRFSAERTGGSVSTLTIQRTQQEDSAVYLCASGTADNYGYTFGSGTRLTVV.

This chain uses TRBV25-1 with TRBJ2-7; 9 nucleotides line up with TRBD1. The CDR3 runs 16 residues. J gave up 5 bases and V 5 bases, and 13 bases lay outside the gene matches. From germline, CDR1 is MGHDK and CDR2 SYGVNS. The chain's CDR3 is CASSPLTGTGYNEQYF. CDR3 coding DNA: TGTGCCAGCAGTCCCCTTACCGGGACAGGGTACAACGAGCAGTACTTC.